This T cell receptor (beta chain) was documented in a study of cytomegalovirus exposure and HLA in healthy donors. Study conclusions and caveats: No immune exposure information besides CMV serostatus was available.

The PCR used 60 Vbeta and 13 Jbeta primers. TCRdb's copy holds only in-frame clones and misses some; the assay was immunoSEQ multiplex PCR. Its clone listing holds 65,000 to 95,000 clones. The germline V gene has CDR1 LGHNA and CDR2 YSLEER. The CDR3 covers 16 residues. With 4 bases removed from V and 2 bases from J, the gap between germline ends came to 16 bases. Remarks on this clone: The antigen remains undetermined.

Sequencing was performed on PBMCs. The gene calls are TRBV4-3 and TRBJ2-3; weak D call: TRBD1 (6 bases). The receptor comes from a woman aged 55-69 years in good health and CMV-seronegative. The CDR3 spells CASSLHRDIVTDTQYF. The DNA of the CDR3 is TGCGCCAGCAGCCTCCACCGGGACATAGTCACAGATACGCAGTATTTT.